The sequence of this T cell receptor beta chain was determined in a study of beta chain features in type 1 diabetes. Overall study context: Patients and healthy donors were similar in age, gender and cell yields. Study-wide results and limits: Across all four CD4+ subsets, people with type 1 diabetes showed modestly shorter TCRB CDR3s. Cells with high TCR expression could be over-represented when cDNA is sequenced. Insertion counts at VDJ junctions were lower in type 1 diabetes patients, who also showed more deletions there.

As every portion of the isolated RNA was reverse transcribed, the sequencing read expressed TCRB transcripts. Only in-frame clones appear in the TCRdb table, and some are missing; sequencing was by immunoSEQ multiplex PCR. Among about 710,000 clones listed, roughly an eighth were seen once. After removal of 4 bases from V and 5 bases from J, the junction contained 20 bases not matched to a gene. The CDR3 runs 18 residues. CDR1 SGHRS and CDR2 YFSETQ come from the germline V gene. Points on this clone: Its antigen is not identified.

The source of this sequence is a man aged 18-30 years with type 1 diabetes. V usage is TRBV5-1 and J usage is TRBJ2-5, with 7 bases fitting TRBD2. The specimen sequenced was naive CD4+ T cells from blood. Written as DNA, the CDR3 is TGCGCCAGCAGCCCGGCGCAAATGGGGAGGGTCGGGGTTGAGACCCAGTACTTC. Translating gives CASSPAQMGRVGVETQYF.